A single sample gave rise to the 8 T cell receptor beta chains below, sequenced in a study of blood T cells in healthy people across ages (dated by TCRdb to the mid-2010s). The library was built by means of 5' RACE. Sequencing was carried out with an Illumina HiSeq 2500. A second PCR of roughly 7 to 11 cycles was performed with a sample-barcoded 5' primer and a J-beta primer mix. TCRdb ran its own pipeline on the public reads, namely fastp trimming at Q25 and MiXCR clone calling, and kept in-frame beta chains. Every distinct CDR3 protein forms one entry, paired with its most common genes and DNA. The sample profile shows approximately 960,000 distinct CDR3 sequences; under 35% of them were found once. Clones ranked in the top ten supply 10% of the sample. This sample also belongs to another study, concerning T cells of mothers and their children.

Sequenced material: blood. Every receptor here comes from a woman aged 35 to 49 in good health.

In its sample, this clonotype was seen a few times. The chain has TRBV6-6 and TRBJ1-5; 7 nucleotides line up with TRBD1. The trim removed 5 bases at V and 2 bases at J, leaving 3 bases unmatched. The CDR3 runs 14 residues. CDR1 and CDR2 from the germline V gene are MNHNY and SVGAGI (reference sequence). CDR3 region: CASSDRVGNQPQHF. CDR3 nucleotides: TGTGCCAGCAGTGACAGGGTGGGCAATCAGCCCCAGCATTTT.

For this clonotype: This could be a read error, since a much larger clone is one nucleotide away. The chain employs TRBV7-2 and TRBJ1-2; D remains ambiguous. This CDR3 is 14 amino acids long. Germline-derived CDR1 and CDR2 are SGHTA and FQGNSA. The chain's CDR3 is CASRLEPSNYGNTF. The CDR3 DNA is TGTGCCAGCAGACTAGAACCATCTAACTATGGCAACACCTTC.

This clonotype was seen at least ten times. The CDR3 spells CASGRDTDTQYF. The CDR3 nucleotides read TGTGCTAGTGGCCGAGATACAGATACGCAGTATTTT. The chain has TRBV12-5 and TRBJ2-3; D is unresolved. Trimming left V 6 bases short and J 3 bases short, with 7 bases between. The CDR3 sequence is 12 residues long. Germline V gives CDR1 LGHNT, CDR2 FRNRAP.

Written as DNA, the CDR3 is TGCAGTGCTAGGTCGGGGCGGGAAGGAGAGACCCAGTACTTC. Amino acids: CSARSGREGETQYF. The J gene is TRBJ2-5, the V gene TRBV20-1; a possible D gene is TRBD2 (6 bases). V was trimmed by 3 bases and J by 4 bases, leaving 15 bases between them. This CDR3 has 14 residues. Germline assignment: CDR1 DFQATT and CDR2 SNEGSKA (reference sequence).

The genes are TRBV7-2 and TRBJ2-2; TRBD1 or TRBD2 may be the D gene (5 bases each). The CDR3 sequence is 14 residues long. Trimming stripped 5 bases from V and 6 bases from J, with 13 bases between. Germline V gene sequence: CDR1 SGHTA, CDR2 FQGNSA. CDR3 sequence: CASSGAGEAGELFF. The CDR3 nucleotides read TGTGCCAGCAGCGGGGCCGGGGAAGCCGGGGAGCTGTTTTTT.

The chain uses TRBV7-2 and TRBJ2-1, with D perhaps matching TRBD1 (6 bases). Germline CDR1 reads SGHTA; CDR2 reads FQGNSA. The CDR3 has 15 amino acids. The V gene lost 5 bases and the J gene lost 0 bases, with 11 bases spanning the gap. CDR3 protein: CASSTDSSSYNEQFF. The DNA for the CDR3 is TGTGCCAGCAGCACGGACAGCAGCTCCTACAATGAGCAGTTCTTC.

This clonotype was seen a handful of times. The chain carries TRBV12-3 or TRBV12-4 and TRBJ2-6; D is uncertain. The CDR3 length is 15 residues. Trimming pared 3 bases from V and 0 bases from J, leaving 6 bases between. The CDR3 coding sequence is TGTGCCAGCAGTTTCCCCCACTCTGGGGCCAACGTCCTGACTTTC. It encodes CASSFPHSGANVLTF.

This clonotype was counted ten times or more. The rearrangement joins TRBV7-2 to TRBJ2-1; TRBD2 matches at 10 bases. The germline gives CDR1 SGHTA, CDR2 FQGNSA. J gave up 8 bases and V 3 bases, and 13 bases lay outside the gene matches. The length of the CDR3 is 17 residues. The CDR3 DNA reads as TGTGCCAGCAGCTTTACAATGCTAGCGGGGGTGGGGGATGAGCAGTTCTTC. Its protein product is CASSFTMLAGVGDEQFF.